These 3 T cell receptor beta chains came from one sample sequenced in a study of blood T cells in healthy people across ages (dated by TCRdb to between 2015 and 2016). The library was prepared using 5' RACE. A second 7 to 11 cycle PCR used a sample-barcoded 5' primer and a J-beta primer mix. Through fastp at Q25 and MiXCR, TCRdb rebuilt clones from the public reads, retaining in-frame beta chains. Rows are combined by CDR3 protein, so each entry shows the most common genes and DNA. The sample records approximately 2,000,000 distinct CDR3 sequences, about two fifths of which are singletons. Under 25% of the sample is held by the ten biggest clonotypes. The sequenced sample was blood. These receptors all stem from a human donor in good health.

This sequence joins TRBV20-1 and TRBJ1-5; unclear D gene. Germline V gene sequence: CDR1 DFQATT, CDR2 SNEGSKA (reference sequence). CDR3 length: 14 residues. V gave up 3 bases and J gave up 2 bases, with 11 bases separating them. In nucleotides, the CDR3 is TGCAGTGCTAGTCGCGGGGATGGCAATCAGCCCCAGCATTTT. Protein product: CSASRGDGNQPQHF.

This clonotype has only a few counts. This chain links TRBV4-1 with TRBJ2-5, with unresolved D. V gave up 4 bases and J gave up 2 bases, with 20 bases separating them. The germline CDR1 and CDR2 sequences are MGHRA and YSYEKL. The CDR3 runs to 17 residues. DNA of the CDR3: TGCGCCAGCAGCCCTAACTACCTTAGGCAGGAGCAAGAGACCCAGTACTTC. Residues: CASSPNYLRQEQETQYF.

The gene calls are TRBV9 and TRBJ2-3, with TRBD2 matching 9 bases. This CDR3 has 15 amino acids. V gave up 2 bases and J gave up 7 bases; unmatched junction bases: 8. From germline, CDR1 is SGDLS and CDR2 YYNGEE. The CDR3, as DNA: TGTGCCAGCAGCGTCATAGCGGGAGATTCACATACGCAGTATTTT. Its protein product is CASSVIAGDSHTQYF.